The 12 T cell receptor beta chains reported below all come from one sample, sequenced in a study of blood T cells in healthy people across ages. It was with a sample-barcoded 5' primer and a J-beta primer mix that a second PCR of about 6 to 12 cycles was run. From the 5' RACE reads, TCRdb called clonotypes with MiXCR, one entry per CDR3 protein. The sample contains around 1,500,000 distinct CDR3 sequences, 28% of which appear only once. The sequenced sample consisted of blood. These receptors were obtained from a woman in her 30s in good health.

This rearrangement joins TRBV4-3 to TRBJ1-2; 7 bases line up with TRBD1. Unmatched junction bases numbered 6, after V lost 3 bases and J lost 8 bases. CDR1 is LGHNA, CDR2 YSLEER, per germline. The CDR3 is made up of 13 amino acids. This CDR3 reads CASSHKTGSGYTF. The CDR3 nucleotides are TGCGCCAGCAGCCACAAGACAGGGAGCGGCTACACCTTC.

The CDR3 coding sequence is TGTGCCAGCAGCAAAGTGGGTGGATCGAGGCTGTCCTACAATGAGCAGTTCTTC. This encodes CASSKVGGSRLSYNEQFF. This chain connects TRBV21-1 to TRBJ2-1. TRBV21-1 is listed as a pseudogene. The CDR3 totals 18 residues.

At least ten counts were recorded for this clonotype. The chain uses TRBV20-1 and TRBJ2-5, with 12 nucleotides matching TRBD1. CDR3 length equals 16 residues. V dropped 4 bases and J dropped 4; count of bases not matched to a gene: 10. The germline V gene encodes CDR1 DFQATT and CDR2 SNEGSKA (reference sequence). DNA of the CDR3: TGCAGTGCTACGAGATCAGGGACAGGGGGCGCAGAGACCCAGTACTTC. Translated: CSATRSGTGGAETQYF.

This clonotype was counted at least ten times. V and J are TRBV15 and TRBJ2-1, with a weak D call TRBD1 (6 bases). The V gene lost 2 bases and the J gene lost 3 bases, with 14 bases spanning the gap. Germline-derived CDR1 and CDR2 are LNHNV and YYDKDF (reference sequence). The CDR3 is 16 residues long. The CDR3 nucleotides read TGTGCCACCAGCAGACGGAACAGGGTGGACTACAATGAGCAGTTCTTC. Translating it yields CATSRRNRVDYNEQFF. The full variable domain, in which reference TRBV15 and TRBJ2-1 provide the parts outside the CDR3, is DAMVIQNPRYQVTQFGKPVTLSCSQTLNHNVMYWYQQKSSQAPKLLFHYYDKDFNNEADTPDNFQSRRPNTSFCFLDIRSPGLGDTAMYLCATSRRNRVDYNEQFFGPGTRLTVL.

The genes are TRBV28 and TRBJ2-5, with 7 nucleotides matching TRBD1. Germline lookup yields CDR1 MDHEN and CDR2 SYDVKM. This CDR3 has 14 residues. V was clipped by 7 bases and J by 1 base; unmatched bases: 6. The CDR3 loop is CASTAGGIQETQYF. CDR3 nucleotides: TGTGCCAGCACCGCAGGGGGTATCCAAGAGACCCAGTACTTC.

V gene TRBV27 combines with J gene TRBJ2-1; 7 bases fit TRBD2. With 0 bases clipped from V and 3 bases from J, the junction kept 5 bases outside the gene matches. The CDR3 extends over 16 amino acids. From germline, CDR1 is MNHEY and CDR2 SMNVEV (reference sequence). The CDR3 nucleotides read TGTGCCAGCAGTTTATCAGGCGGGAGTCTCTACAATGAGCAGTTCTTC. Its protein is CASSLSGGSLYNEQFF.

The V and J genes are TRBV7-9 and TRBJ2-5, with D unresolved. V dropped 5 bases and J dropped 11 bases, with 18 bases sitting between them. Germline-derived CDR1 and CDR2 are SEHNR and FQNEAQ (reference sequence). The CDR3 length is 13 residues. CDR3 nucleotide sequence: TGTGCCAGCAGCCACAGTATCGACAATGAGCAGTACTTC. It encodes CASSHSIDNEQYF. Looking up the rest from reference TRBV7-9 and TRBJ2-5 gives the full variable domain: DTGVSQNPRHKITKRGQNVTFRCDPISEHNRLYWYRQTLGQGPEFLTYFQNEAQLEKSRLLSDRFSAERPKGSFSTLEIQRTEQGDSAMYLCASSHSIDNEQYFGPGTRLLVL.

J is TRBJ1-1 and V is TRBV20-1, with D perhaps TRBD1 (6 bases). The V gene lost 1 base and the J gene lost 1 base, with 10 bases spanning the gap. CDR3 length equals 14 residues. Germline V CDR1 and CDR2: DFQATT, SNEGSKA (reference sequence). CDR3 region: CSARAGGGNTEAFF. The CDR3 nucleotides read TGCAGTGCTAGAGCGGGGGGCGGGAACACTGAAGCTTTCTTT.

This chain uses TRBV5-1 with TRBJ1-2; D unclear. Trimming took off 4 bases at V and 3 bases at J, with 19 bases between the two ends. This CDR3 is 16 amino acids long. In germline, CDR1 is SGHRS, CDR2 YFSETQ. CDR3 sequence reads: CASSPLGSRSDYGYTF. In DNA, the CDR3 is TGCGCCAGCAGCCCCCTGGGGTCGAGGTCTGACTATGGCTACACCTTC.

The chain carries TRBV7-2 and TRBJ2-7; 9 bases are shared with TRBD1. The CDR3 loop spans 15 amino acids. The trim removed 6 bases at V and 1 base at J, leaving 7 bases unmatched. Germline V lookup: CDR1 SGHTA, CDR2 FQGNSA. Written as DNA, the CDR3 is TGTGCCAGCAGACACGACAGGGGGAAGTCCTACGAGCAGTACTTC. This sequence encodes CASRHDRGKSYEQYF.

This clonotype was detected ten times or more. The rearrangement links TRBV20-1 to TRBJ2-1, with TRBD2 matching 10 bases. The CDR3 covers 14 residues. Germline loops: CDR1 DFQATT, CDR2 SNEGSKA (reference sequence). V was clipped by 4 bases and J by 7 bases; unmatched bases: 7. CDR3 in amino acids: CSAKKPGLANEQFF. CDR3 DNA: TGCAGTGCTAAAAAACCGGGACTAGCGAATGAGCAGTTCTTC.

This clonotype has only a few counts. V and J are TRBV29-1 and TRBJ2-7; the D is unclear. Trimming left V 6 bases short and J 7 bases short, with 22 bases between. CDR1 is SQVTM, CDR2 ANQGSEA, per germline. CDR3 length: 14 residues. CDR3 loop: CSVAPLYSNNEQYF. In DNA, the CDR3 is TGCAGCGTCGCCCCCCTTTACTCGAACAATGAGCAGTACTTC.